The 4 T cell receptor beta chains below come from one sample, sequenced in a study of T-cell reconstitution after alpha-beta-depleted transplantation in children. The TCRbeta library was prepared with unique molecular identifiers. TCRdb re-called the PCR reads through MiXCR, storing one row per CDR3 protein. The repertoire holds roughly 220,000 distinct CDR3 sequences, approximately 12% seen once, with roughly 2.6% in the top ten. The sequencing here drew on PBMCs from the stem cell graft donor, taken from the stem cell graft. The receptors stem from a human donor who donated a stem cell graft to a child with acute lymphoblastic leukemia.

This clonotype showed up just a few times. V is TRBV10-3 and J is TRBJ1-2, with 7 bases lining up with TRBD1. The CDR3 has 14 amino acids. Losses at the gene ends were 2 bases for V and 6 bases for J; bases not matched to a gene: 6. Germline lookup yields CDR1 ENHRY and CDR2 SYGVKD. The CDR3 protein is CAISEIGQADGYTF. DNA for the CDR3: TGTGCCATCAGTGAGATCGGACAGGCCGATGGCTACACCTTC.

In its sample, this clonotype was seen many times. The CDR3: CASSPGLNQPQHF. The CDR3 DNA sequence: TGTGCCAGCTCACCAGGGCTCAATCAGCCCCAGCATTTT. The V and J genes are TRBV25-1 and TRBJ1-5, with D maybe TRBD1 (5 bases). The CDR3 is made up of 13 amino acids. V lost 8 bases and J lost 3, with 11 bases in between. CDR1 and CDR2 (germline): MGHDK, SYGVNS.

This clonotype appeared many times. The V gene is TRBV27, the J gene TRBJ2-3; no definite D call. Germline assignment: CDR1 MNHEY and CDR2 SMNVEV (reference sequence). V was pared by 8 bases and J by 4 bases, with 13 bases between. CDR3 length equals 13 residues. CDR3 in DNA: TGTGCCAGCGGCAGTGGATTGGCAGATACGCAGTATTTT. This codes for CASGSGLADTQYF.

This clonotype was recorded many times. The chain employs TRBV6-2 or TRBV6-3 and TRBJ2-7, with D possibly TRBD2 on 6 matching bases. Germline-derived CDR1 and CDR2 are MNHEY and SVGEGT. Deletions cut 6 bases from V and 5 bases from J, with 14 bases between. CDR3 length: 13 residues. CDR3 in DNA: TGTGCCAGCAGACCGCGGGGCCGTGACGAGCAGTACTTC. Its protein is CASRPRGRDEQYF.